A single sample is the source of the 21 T cell receptor beta chains below, sequenced in a study of regulatory T cells in long-lasting Graves disease. Indicated time point: newly diagnosed GD, antithyroid drugs for less than 3 months. Isolated PBMC RNA provided the starting material for the TCR library. Arm-PCR of CDR3 regions and iRepertoire HTBI primers were used to build TCR beta libraries. One entry per CDR3 protein results from TCRdb running MiXCR on the multiplex PCR reads. Of approximately 400,000 distinct CDR3 sequences listed, 14% to 15% are singletons. The same data also went into a second study, on T cells in Graves' hyperthyroidism and ophthalmopathy.

The sequencing used peripheral blood mononuclear cells (PBMCs), collected at new diagnosis, from a patient treated with antithyroid drugs. Every receptor here comes from a woman in her 30s with Graves disease.

The table lists this clonotype with a few counts. This chain joins TRBV13 and TRBJ2-1; 7 positions match TRBD2. The CDR3 has 15 residues. The V and J ends lost 6 bases and 9 bases, in that order; junction bases with no gene match: 14. Germline assignment: CDR1 PRHDT and CDR2 FYEKMQ (reference sequence). CDR3 amino acids: CASRPQAGVGGEQFF. The CDR3 DNA reads as TGTGCCAGCAGACCCCAGGCGGGAGTGGGTGGTGAGCAGTTCTTC.

This clonotype was seen at least ten times. The chain is built from TRBV12-3 or TRBV12-4 and TRBJ2-3, with 8 positions matching TRBD2. The CDR3 covers 16 residues. The V gene end was trimmed by 2 bases and the J gene end by 0 bases; junction bases not matched to a gene: 4. For the CDR3, the DNA is TGTGCCAGCAGTTTATCGGCTAGCGGGAGCACAGATACGCAGTATTTT. Encoded protein: CASSLSASGSTDTQYF.

To note about this clonotype: Given a much more abundant clone one base away, this may be a read error. The V and J genes are TRBV12-3 or TRBV12-4 and TRBJ2-3, with unresolved D. The CDR3 totals 15 residues. Trimming pared 5 bases from V and 0 bases from J, leaving 12 bases between. CDR3 coding DNA: TGTGCCAGCAGTCTTTACCTCAGTAGCACAGATACGCAGTATTTT. It encodes CASSLYLSSTDTQYF.

This clonotype was picked up many times. This rearrangement joins TRBV28 to TRBJ1-5, with D perhaps TRBD1 (5 bases). CDR1 and CDR2 from the germline V gene are MDHEN and SYDVKM. V was trimmed by 3 bases and J by 4 bases, leaving 13 bases between them. The CDR3 covers 15 residues. CDR3 residues: CASSFSGARNQPQHF. CDR3 in DNA: TGTGCCAGCAGTTTTTCCGGGGCCCGAAATCAGCCCCAGCATTTT.

This clonotype was seen only a few times. The chain couples TRBV7-3 to TRBJ2-2; no reliable D call. The germline CDR1 and CDR2 sequences are SGHTA and FQGTGA. This CDR3 has 15 amino acids. Trimming shortened V by 2 bases and J by 5 bases, and 12 bases separated the two germline ends. The CDR3 here is CASSLGVVKTGELFF. CDR3 nucleotides: TGTGCCAGCAGCTTAGGGGTCGTGAAGACCGGGGAGCTGTTTTTT.

Concerning this clonotype: This sequence may be a read error, since a much larger clone differs from it by one base. The genes are TRBV5-5 and TRBJ2-1; 10 bases map to TRBD2. CDR1 and CDR2 from the germline V gene are SGHKS and YYEKEE (reference sequence). The CDR3 runs to 15 residues. The CDR3 region has the DNA TGTGCCAGCAGCTTGGCGCTAGCGGGAGCCCATGAGCGGTTCTTC. It translates to CASSLALAGAHERFF.

This clonotype was counted at least ten times. J is TRBJ1-1 and V is TRBV6-1, with D unclear. V was clipped by 7 bases and J by 1 base, with 16 bases between them. Germline CDR1 is MNHNS and CDR2 is SASEGT. The CDR3 runs 15 residues. The CDR3 DNA reads TGTGCCAGCAAACCGAGATTGGATGCGAACACTGAAGCTTTCTTT. This codes for CASKPRLDANTEAFF.

This clonotype has at least ten counts. V gene TRBV20-1 combines with J gene TRBJ2-1, with 7 bases lining up with TRBD2. V was pared by 6 bases and J by 4 bases, with 9 bases of the junction left unmatched. The V gene's germline CDR1 is DFQATT and CDR2 SNEGSKA (reference sequence). This CDR3 region has 14 residues. The CDR3 region has the DNA TGCAGTGCGGGGGAGGGAGGACGATACAATGAGCAGTTCTTC. Translated, it gives CSAGEGGRYNEQFF.

This clonotype was detected ten times or more. The gene calls are TRBV7-3 and TRBJ2-5; D possibly corresponds to TRBD2 (6 bases). The CDR3 runs 14 residues. Trimming cost V 5 bases and J 2 bases, with 12 bases left between them. Germline CDR1 is SGHTA and CDR2 is FQGTGA. In nucleotides, the CDR3 is TGTGCCAGCAGCCTGGGGACTCGTCAAGAGACCCAGTACTTC. Encoded protein: CASSLGTRQETQYF.

This clonotype showed up many times. This sequence joins TRBV6-1 and TRBJ2-7, with TRBD1 identical over 10 bases. The germline V gene encodes CDR1 MNHNS and CDR2 SASEGT. The CDR3 is made up of 16 amino acids. Trimming at V came to 5 bases and at J to 4 bases, leaving 11 bases not matched to a gene. Written as DNA, the CDR3 is TGTGCCAGCAGTAAAGTAACCGGGACAGGGGAATACGAGCAGTACTTC. Protein: CASSKVTGTGEYEQYF.

This clonotype was observed many times. The CDR3 bases are TGTGCCAGCAGTTACTCTGGGACAGGCTATTCACCCCTCCACTTT. Translating it yields CASSYSGTGYSPLHF. This sequence joins TRBV6-9 and TRBJ1-6; 8 bases match TRBD1. This CDR3 region has 15 residues. The germline CDR1 and CDR2 sequences are MNHGY and SVAAGI. V shed 3 bases and J 8 bases; nucleotides not matched to a gene: 6.

In this sample, this clonotype turned up many times. The chain is built from TRBV12-3 or TRBV12-4 and TRBJ1-6, with TRBD1 matching 9 bases. The CDR3 covers 17 residues. V shed 3 bases, J shed 9 bases, and the junction held 12 bases outside the gene matches. For the CDR3, the DNA is TGTGCCAGCAGTTTCACTCCGGGACAGGGTTTCAGTTCACCCCTCCACTTT. It translates to CASSFTPGQGFSSPLHF.

This clonotype was counted ten times or more. V and J are TRBV12-3 or TRBV12-4 and TRBJ2-1; TRBD1 aligns across 7 bases. With V trimmed by 5 bases and J by 4 bases, 2 bases remained unmatched. This CDR3 is built from 13 residues. CDR3 protein: CASSPTGYNEQFF. The CDR3 DNA reads TGTGCCAGCAGTCCGACAGGGTACAATGAGCAGTTCTTC.

This clonotype has only a few counts. V is TRBV15 and J is TRBJ2-7, with 9 positions matching TRBD1. The V gene's germline CDR1 is LNHNV and CDR2 YYDKDF (reference sequence). V lost 3 bases, J lost 3 bases, and 6 bases stayed unmatched. This CDR3 contains 15 residues. The CDR3 is CATSRARDRDYEQYF. In nucleotides, the CDR3 is TGTGCCACCAGCAGGGCCAGGGACAGGGACTACGAGCAGTACTTC.

This clonotype was counted a few times. The chain has TRBV30 and TRBJ1-2; TRBD1 might be the D (6 bases). V shed 3 bases and J shed 7 bases, with 12 bases lying between them. The CDR3 is 12 residues long. Looked up from germline, CDR1 is GTSNPN and CDR2 is SVGIG (reference sequence). The CDR3 nucleotides are TGTGCCTGGAGGGGGGGCGTAAGTGGCTACACCTTC. Amino acid sequence: CAWRGGVSGYTF.

V is TRBV9 and J is TRBJ2-3; D possibly corresponds to TRBD2 (5 bases). The end of the DNA aligns better with TRBJ2-5, so the J call may be wrong. This CDR3 contains 16 residues. The germline gives CDR1 SGDLS, CDR2 YYNGEE. CDR3 sequence: CASSVGNTGGAETQYF. The CDR3 region has the DNA TGTGCCAGCAGCGTAGGTAACACCGGAGGCGCAGAGACCCAGTACTTC.

This clonotype was observed many times. The chain joins TRBV12-3 or TRBV12-4 to TRBJ1-1; a weak D match, TRBD1 (6 bases). Trimming removed 4 bases from V and 3 bases from J, with 12 bases in between. The CDR3 spans 14 residues. CDR3 DNA: TGTGCCAGCAGTTGGGACAAGTTGGACACTGAAGCTTTCTTT. Protein product: CASSWDKLDTEAFF.

This clonotype was recorded at least ten times. The chain carries TRBV11-3 and TRBJ2-2; D is possibly TRBD1 (7 bases). CDR3 size: 18 residues. V lost 0 bases and J 5 bases, leaving 19 bases between the germline ends. CDR1 is SGHNT and CDR2 is YENEEA in the germline V gene. As DNA, the CDR3 is TGTGCCAGCAGCTTAGACCTTTGGGGGGACAGAGATACCGGGGAGCTGTTTTTT. This encodes CASSLDLWGDRDTGELFF.

The chain is built from TRBV2 and TRBJ1-6, with D tentatively TRBD1 (6 bases). Germline lookup yields CDR1 SNHLY and CDR2 FYNNEI. The CDR3 runs 16 residues. Trimming pared 6 bases from V and 2 bases from J, leaving 14 bases between. The CDR3 reads CASSREGGAYNSPLHF. The CDR3 DNA follows: TGTGCCAGCAGCCGCGAGGGGGGTGCCTATAATTCACCCCTCCACTTT.

This clonotype was detected many times. CDR3 protein: CASSSTPGTKGYTF. In nucleotides, the CDR3 is TGTGCCAGCAGTTCAACCCCCGGGACAAAGGGCTACACCTTC. The chain recombines TRBV12-3 or TRBV12-4 with TRBJ1-2; possible D gene TRBD1, 6 bases. The CDR3 loop spans 14 amino acids. The V end lost 4 bases, the J end lost 8 bases, and 17 bases lay between the germline ends.

This clonotype was seen many times. The chain recombines TRBV2 with TRBJ1-5; D is uncertain. With 1 base removed from V and 3 bases from J, the gap between germline ends came to 10 bases. CDR3 size: 15 residues. The V gene's germline CDR1 is SNHLY and CDR2 FYNNEI. In DNA, the CDR3 is TGTGCCAGCAGTGAAGATGGCGCCAACAATCAGCCCCAGCATTTT. Encoded protein: CASSEDGANNQPQHF.